This T cell receptor beta chain stems from a study of T cells in Graves' hyperthyroidism and ophthalmopathy. The source material, RNA transcripts, was used to amplify TCR beta CDR3 regions. The study used the HTBI primer set for a first-round RT-PCR of the TCR CDR3. Using its own MiXCR run on the multiplex PCR reads, TCRdb lists one record per CDR3 protein. The data show just over 550,000 distinct CDR3 sequences, with around 42% seen just once and approximately 8.2% held by the top ten. General study results and limits: Blood also showed most of the thyroid clonotypes that were expanded above 0.001.

This clonotype was observed a single time. Its antigen is currently unknown. The V and J ends lost 2 bases and 8 bases respectively, with 9 bases between them. The CDR3 length is 12 residues. Germline CDR1 and CDR2: MRHNA and SNTAGT. Stability of Graves' hyperthyroidism was defined as absent ophthalmopathy progression within 18 months. Newly diagnosed hyperthyroidism patients aged 18 to 65 years had disease lasting under 2 months. The TCR was taken from a woman under 30 with Graves' hyperthyroidism. The chain links TRBV6-4 to TRBJ1-2; D remains unclear. The source material was peripheral blood or thyroid tissue (not recorded which). The CDR3 DNA follows: TGTGCCAGCAGTGACGGGCCCCTGGGCTACACCTTC. This encodes CASSDGPLGYTF.